This T cell receptor beta chain was recorded in a study of T cell responses to AZD1222 COVID-19 vaccine. Points from the study as a whole: Baseline serology detected seropositivity in only a handful of AZD1222 recipients.

Germline V CDR1 and CDR2: SGHNT, YENEEA. The CDR3 spans 14 residues. V was pared by 3 bases and J by 0 bases, with 7 bases between. Repertoires were generated with immunoSEQ multiplex PCR, while TCRdb's copy carries only in-frame clones and drops some. There are roughly 150,000 clones in the sample; roughly 87% occur only once, and about 1% lies in the top ten. In the case of this clone: Its matching antigen is unknown.

The input for sequencing was peripheral blood, taken 28 days after the second AZD1222 dose. The chain joins TRBV11-3 to TRBJ2-3; D is perhaps TRBD2 (5 bases). This TCR came from an adult who received the AZD1222 COVID-19 vaccine. The CDR3 loop is CASSLGGSTDTQYF. Here the CDR3 DNA reads TGTGCCAGCAGCTTGGGCGGGAGCACAGATACGCAGTATTTT.